This passage covers 8 T cell receptor beta chains from one sample sequenced in a study of T cells after yellow fever vaccination. TCRdb ran MiXCR on the 5' RACE reads and lists one entry per CDR3 protein. The table lists approximately 300,000 distinct CDR3 sequences, about 6.6% of them singletons, with 15% to 20% in the top ten. Here the sequenced sample was PBMCs, taken 45 days after the first yellow fever vaccination. The receptor set was obtained from a man aged 18 to 30 who received the YFV17D yellow fever vaccine.

This clonotype was counted only a few times. CDR3 nucleotides: TGCAGTGTTCTCCCAGGGGCTCAGCCCCAGCATTTT. Amino acids: CSVLPGAQPQHF. This chain connects TRBV20-1 to TRBJ1-5; tentative D call: TRBD1 (6 bases). Trimming took 7 bases from V and 6 from J, leaving 13 bases between them. The CDR3 has 12 amino acids. Germline V CDR1 and CDR2: DFQATT, SNEGSKA (reference sequence).

This clonotype has a handful of counts. V and J are TRBV9 and TRBJ2-5; 9 bases are shared with TRBD2. Germline assignment: CDR1 SGDLS and CDR2 YYNGEE. The CDR3 is 15 residues long. The ends lost 4 bases at V and 5 bases at J; junction bases unmatched: 9. The CDR3 bases are TGTGCCAGCAGCCCCCAAGCGGGGGGTTTGGAGACCCAGTACTTC. Its translation: CASSPQAGGLETQYF.

This clonotype has a handful of counts. The chain carries TRBV2 and TRBJ1-6, with D uncertain. CDR3 length equals 13 residues. CDR1 is SNHLY, CDR2 FYNNEI, per germline. Deletions cut 4 bases from V and 8 bases from J, with 9 bases between. For the CDR3, the DNA is TGTGCCAGCAGTGCCGGGCCGGATTCACCCCTCCACTTT. This sequence encodes CASSAGPDSPLHF.

This clonotype was counted a few times. The chain joins TRBV4-3 to TRBJ2-6; TRBD1 matches 7 bases. Germline CDR1 and CDR2: LGHNA and YSLEER. This CDR3 has 17 amino acids. V dropped 6 bases and J dropped 4; count of bases not matched to a gene: 12. The CDR3 region is CASSRDSYVFGANVLTF. For the CDR3, the DNA is TGCGCCAGCAGTCGGGACAGCTATGTCTTCGGGGCCAACGTCCTGACTTTC.

This clonotype was observed at least ten times. DNA of the CDR3: TGTGCCAGCAGCCCCAGCGGGGGCTTGGATACGCAGTATTTT. Encoded protein: CASSPSGGLDTQYF. This chain links TRBV7-9 with TRBJ2-3; 8 bases fit TRBD2. This CDR3 spans 14 amino acids. Losses at the gene ends were 5 bases for V and 6 bases for J; bases not matched to a gene: 7. Germline V gene lookup returns CDR1 SEHNR and CDR2 FQNEAQ (reference sequence).

This clonotype came up many times. The CDR3, as DNA: TGTGCCACCAGCAGTGGGACGGGGGACACCGGGGAGCTGTTTTTT. This codes for CATSSGTGDTGELFF. The rearrangement joins TRBV15 to TRBJ2-2, with a weak D call TRBD2 (6 bases). The CDR3 runs 15 residues. The ends were cut back, 3 bases at V and 3 bases at J, with 11 bases in the middle. Germline loops: CDR1 LNHNV, CDR2 YYDKDF (reference sequence).

This clonotype has a handful of counts. The chain combines TRBV5-6 with TRBJ1-1, with a tentative D call TRBD1 (5 bases). CDR3 size: 15 residues. Germline values: CDR1 SGHDT, CDR2 YYEEEE. V was pared by 4 bases and J by 3 bases, with 16 bases between. In DNA, the CDR3 is TGTGCCAGCAGCAGAACGGGACTACGGGACACTGAAGCTTTCTTT. It yields the protein CASSRTGLRDTEAFF. The full variable domain, in which reference TRBV5-6 and TRBJ1-1 provide the parts outside the CDR3, is DAGVTQSPTHLIKTRGQQVTLRCSPKSGHDTVSWYQQALGQGPQFIFQYYEEEERQRGNFPDRFSGHQFPNYSSELNVNALLLGDSALYLCASSRTGLRDTEAFFGQGTRLTVV.

A few counts support this clonotype. The chain joins TRBV11-1 to TRBJ2-1, with D unresolved. Between the trimmed V and J ends, which lost 5 bases and 0 bases, there was a span of 20 bases. The CDR3 is made up of 18 amino acids. Germline CDR1 reads SGHAT; CDR2 reads FQDESV (reference sequence). The CDR3 DNA sequence: TGTGCCAGCAGCGGGCCGCGTAGGCGGTTGAGCTCCTACAATGAGCAGTTCTTC. Protein sequence: CASSGPRRRLSSYNEQFF.